The 17 T cell receptor beta chains in this list originate from one sample, sequenced in a study of shared clonotypes between healthy human individuals. Only in-frame clones appear in the TCRdb table, and some are missing; sequencing was by immunoSEQ multiplex PCR. The table records more than 1 million clones, around 82% of them present only once. The sequencing sample was made of memory CD4+ T cells from PBMCs. Sample subset: CD45RA-negative fraction. All receptors derive from a young man in good health. Some clones in this sample may be carry-over from other donors' samples.

J is TRBJ2-1 and V is TRBV28; TRBD1 aligns across 9 bases. CDR1 and CDR2 from the germline V gene are MDHEN and SYDVKM. CDR3 length: 14 residues. After removal of 6 bases from V and 8 bases from J, the junction contained 8 bases not matched to a gene. The CDR3 bases are TGTGCCAGCAGCCCACAGGGGGCGGTCGATGAGCAGTTCTTC. Protein sequence: CASSPQGAVDEQFF.

With respect to this clone: Mismatch with germline at one junction end may stem from a read error. The chain couples TRBV11-2 to TRBJ2-3; unclear D gene. The germline gives CDR1 SGHAT, CDR2 FQNNGV. The CDR3 is 16 amino acids. The CDR3 coding sequence is TGTGCCAGCAGCTTAGGTAGTAGCAGACGCACTGATACGCAGTATTTT. Its protein is CASSLGSSRRTDTQYF.

In its sample, this clone was seen a few times. The chain employs TRBV27 and TRBJ1-2; D is perhaps TRBD1 (5 bases). Trimming pared 5 bases from V and 2 bases from J, leaving 12 bases between. The CDR3 covers 14 residues. CDR1 and CDR2 from the germline V gene are MNHEY and SMNVEV (reference sequence). The CDR3 here is CASSPHWDNYGYTF. The CDR3 region has the DNA TGTGCCAGCAGTCCTCACTGGGACAACTATGGCTACACCTTC.

The genes are TRBV25-1 and TRBJ1-2; D gene unclear. Trimming removed 3 bases at V and 9 bases at J, with 17 bases between. The CDR3 runs 14 residues. Germline V lookup: CDR1 MGHDK, CDR2 SYGVNS. The chain's CDR3 is CASSDSQKSNRYTF. CDR3 nucleotide sequence: TGTGCCAGCAGTGATAGCCAAAAGAGCAATCGCTACACCTTC.

The V gene is TRBV30, the J gene TRBJ2-7; 7 nucleotides line up with TRBD2. Germline CDR1 is GTSNPN and CDR2 is SVGIG (reference sequence). The V segment lost 0 bases and the J segment 7 bases; nucleotides outside the gene matches: 18. The CDR3 covers 17 residues. CDR3 protein: CAWSVRREAGAPGEQYF. Here the CDR3 DNA reads TGTGCCTGGAGTGTCCGACGGGAGGCGGGAGCTCCGGGGGAGCAGTACTTC.

V usage is TRBV5-1 and J usage is TRBJ2-7; TRBD2 matches at 12 bases. Trimming took 4 bases from V and 6 from J; bases not matched to a gene: 11. CDR3 length: 16 amino acids. Germline values: CDR1 SGHRS, CDR2 YFSETQ. This chain's CDR3 is CASSPDSGLAGSEQYF. DNA for the CDR3: TGCGCCAGCAGCCCCGATTCCGGACTAGCGGGAAGCGAGCAGTACTTC.

The rearrangement uses TRBV7-9 and TRBJ2-1; 11 nucleotides line up with TRBD2. The germline V gene has CDR1 SEHNR and CDR2 FQNEAQ (reference sequence). The V gene end was trimmed by 5 bases and the J gene end by 8 bases; junction bases not matched to a gene: 11. The CDR3 length is 16 residues. CDR3 nucleotide sequence: TGTGCCAGCAGCGCGACTAGCGGGAATCCTTTCGATGAGCAGTTCTTC. It specifies CASSATSGNPFDEQFF.

The chain joins TRBV6-5 to TRBJ2-7; D tentatively fits TRBD1 or TRBD2 (6 bases each). Trimming took off 6 bases at V and 6 bases at J, with 18 bases between the two ends. In germline, CDR1 is MNHEY, CDR2 SVGAGI. The CDR3 sequence is 14 residues long. The CDR3: CASRPRPGAAEQYF. In nucleotides, the CDR3 is TGTGCCAGCAGACCTCGTCCGGGGGCGGCCGAGCAGTACTTC.

This chain uses TRBV5-1 with TRBJ2-1; 10 bases align to TRBD2. Losses at the gene ends were 9 bases for V and 7 bases for J; bases not matched to a gene: 16. From germline, CDR1 is SGHRS and CDR2 YFSETQ. The CDR3 is 16 amino acids. This CDR3 reads CATSRYGIAGGNEQFF. The CDR3, as DNA: TGCGCCACGTCTAGGTACGGGATAGCGGGAGGTAATGAGCAGTTCTTC.

The chain joins TRBV5-1 to TRBJ2-7; tentatively, D is TRBD2 (5 bases). The germline V and J ends were trimmed by 3 bases and 6 bases, with 16 bases remaining between them. The CDR3 loop spans 14 amino acids. Per germline, CDR1 SGHRS and CDR2 YFSETQ. This chain's CDR3 is CASSWTAGFVEQYF. The CDR3 nucleotides are TGCGCCAGCAGCTGGACTGCAGGATTTGTCGAGCAGTACTTC.

This clone has just one count. This sequence joins TRBV27 and TRBJ1-5, with D possibly being TRBD1 (5 bases). The germline CDR1 and CDR2 sequences are MNHEY and SMNVEV (reference sequence). Trimming shortened V by 3 bases and J by 7 bases, and 10 bases separated the two germline ends. The CDR3 loop spans 13 amino acids. The DNA of the CDR3 is TGTGCCAGCAGTTTTGGGGGTCAGCAGCCCCAGCATTTT. It codes for CASSFGGQQPQHF.

V is TRBV29-1 and J is TRBJ2-7, with D possibly matching TRBD2 (5 bases). This CDR3 comprises 13 residues. The V gene lost 3 bases and the J gene lost 2 bases, with 11 bases spanning the gap. CDR1 and CDR2 (germline): SQVTM, ANQGSEA. CDR3 sequence: CSVDRLTPYEQYF. Here the CDR3 DNA reads TGCAGCGTTGATCGACTAACCCCCTACGAGCAGTACTTC.

This clone was seen only a few times. This sequence joins TRBV5-4 and TRBJ1-1, with 8 nucleotides matching TRBD1. Germline assignment: CDR1 SGHNT and CDR2 YYREEE (reference sequence). V lost 0 bases to trimming and J lost 6 bases; unmatched junction nucleotides: 7. The CDR3 is 15 amino acids. The CDR3 DNA reads TGTGCCAGCAGCTTGGGGGCGACAGGGGAGGCTGAAGCTTTCTTT. This encodes CASSLGATGEAEAFF.

The genes are TRBV9 and TRBJ2-7; possible D gene TRBD2, 6 bases. The CDR3 consists of 14 residues. The V end lost 3 bases, the J end lost 4 bases, and 14 bases lay between the germline ends. Germline lookup yields CDR1 SGDLS and CDR2 YYNGEE. The CDR3 region is CASSAEEGIYEQYF. CDR3 bases: TGTGCCAGCAGCGCCGAGGAGGGGATTTACGAGCAGTACTTC.

This sequence joins TRBV18 and TRBJ1-1; D unresolved. From germline, CDR1 is KGHSH and CDR2 LQKENI. V was pared by 3 bases and J by 7 bases, with 9 bases between. CDR3 size: 12 residues. Here the CDR3 reads CASSPSRGEAFF. CDR3 sequence (DNA): TGTGCCAGCTCACCGAGCCGGGGTGAAGCTTTCTTT.

The chain employs TRBV7-9 and TRBJ2-3; D is possibly TRBD1 or TRBD2 (5 bases each). Germline-derived CDR1 and CDR2 are SEHNR and FQNEAQ (reference sequence). Trimming cost V 0 bases and J 1 base, with 17 bases left between them. The CDR3 is 18 amino acids. In DNA, the CDR3 is TGTGCCAGCAGCTTAGCGACGTGGGACGTCTCCCGCACAGATACGCAGTATTTT. Encoded protein: CASSLATWDVSRTDTQYF.

CDR3 sequence reads: CAWSAGNTDTQYF. Here the CDR3 DNA reads TGTGCCTGGAGTGCGGGTAACACAGATACGCAGTATTTT. The chain joins TRBV30 to TRBJ2-3; D is unresolved. V was pared by 1 base and J by 2 bases, with 7 bases between. The V gene's germline CDR1 is GTSNPN and CDR2 SVGIG (reference sequence). The CDR3 runs to 13 residues.